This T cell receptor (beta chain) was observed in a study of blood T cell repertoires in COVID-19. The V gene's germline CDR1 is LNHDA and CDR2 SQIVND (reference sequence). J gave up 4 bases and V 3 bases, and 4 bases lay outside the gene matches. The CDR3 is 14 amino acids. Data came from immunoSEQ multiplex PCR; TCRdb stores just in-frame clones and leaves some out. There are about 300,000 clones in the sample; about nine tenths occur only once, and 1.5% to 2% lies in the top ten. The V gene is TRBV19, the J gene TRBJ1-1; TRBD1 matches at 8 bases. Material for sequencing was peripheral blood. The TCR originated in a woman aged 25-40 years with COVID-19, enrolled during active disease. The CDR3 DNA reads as TGTGCCAGTAGTATCGGCAGGGGGCGCACTGAAGCTTTCTTT. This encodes CASSIGRGRTEAFF.